The 9 T cell receptor beta chains given below trace back to one sample, sequenced in a study of T cell repertoires in cytomegalovirus infection. Each CDR3 protein is one row after TCRdb ran MiXCR on the reads. The sample lists about 60,000 distinct CDR3 sequences; 33% were seen once. No antigen is known for these receptors. The specimen sequenced was PBMCs, sequenced either directly or after in vitro stimulation (not recorded which). The origin of the receptors is a human donor in good health (CMV status not recorded). Some clones in this sample may be carry-over from other donors' samples.

The chain carries TRBV27 and TRBJ1-2; maybe TRBD1 (6 bases). With 5 bases removed from V and 6 bases from J, the gap between germline ends came to 7 bases. CDR1 is MNHEY and CDR2 is SMNVEV in the germline V gene (reference sequence). The CDR3 is made up of 11 amino acids. CDR3 residues: CASSRGDGYTF. The CDR3 DNA follows: TGTGCCAGCAGTAGGGGGGATGGCTACACCTTC.

This clonotype has just a few counts. The chain joins TRBV7-2 to TRBJ2-1; D unclear. V lost 5 bases and J lost 9, with 11 bases in between. This CDR3 has 12 amino acids. The germline gives CDR1 SGHTA, CDR2 FQGNSA. The DNA for the CDR3 is TGTGCCAGCAGCCGCGACTCGGGTGAGCAGTTCTTC. Its protein product is CASSRDSGEQFF.

V and J are TRBV6-2 or TRBV6-3 and TRBJ2-7; D is tentatively TRBD1 or TRBD2 (6 bases each). In germline, CDR1 is MNHEY, CDR2 SVGEGT. Trimming cost V 7 bases and J 4 bases, with 26 bases left between them. The CDR3 loop spans 17 amino acids. CDR3 protein: CASTEGGLWFLPYEQYF. The CDR3 nucleotides read TGTGCCAGCACCGAGGGGGGACTTTGGTTCCTTCCTTACGAGCAGTACTTC.

Comment on this clonotype: Sequence at one end of the junction differs from germline and may be a read error. The chain recombines TRBV19 with TRBJ2-2, with D possibly being TRBD2 (6 bases). This CDR3 contains 16 residues. Germline CDR1 LNHDA, CDR2 SQIVND (reference sequence). This CDR3 is CASSTRTTANIGELFF. The CDR3, as DNA: TGTGCCAGTAGTACGAGGACTACCGCGAACATCGGGGAGCTGTTTTTT.

The chain couples TRBV5-5 to TRBJ1-2; no clear D. Germline loops: CDR1 SGHKS, CDR2 YYEKEE (reference sequence). Trimming removed 0 bases from V and 8 bases from J, with 11 bases in between. This CDR3 is 13 amino acids long. The CDR3 DNA reads as TGTGCCAGCAGCTTGGGCAGCGCGGGGGGCTACACCTTC. The encoded protein is CASSLGSAGGYTF. The full variable domain, its missing parts supplied by reference TRBV5-5 and TRBJ1-2, is DAGVTQSPTHLIKTRGQQVTLRCSPISGHKSVSWYQQVLGQGPQFIFQYYEKEERGRGNFPDRFSARQFPNYSSELNVNALLLGDSALYLCASSLGSAGGYTFGSGTRLTVV.

V gene TRBV10-3 combines with J gene TRBJ2-7; no clear D. Trimming took 1 base from V and 1 from J, leaving 5 bases between them. Germline V CDR1 and CDR2: ENHRY, SYGVKD. This CDR3 has 13 amino acids. The CDR3 here is CAISEYLSYEQYF. The CDR3 DNA reads TGTGCCATCAGTGAGTACTTATCCTACGAGCAGTACTTC.

The chain employs TRBV7-6 and TRBJ1-1; 9 nucleotides match TRBD1. Germline V gene lookup returns CDR1 SGHVS and CDR2 FNYEAQ. V trimming: 3 bases; J trimming: 4 bases; junction bases outside the gene matches: 3. The CDR3 runs 14 residues. The CDR3 DNA reads TGTGCCAGCAGCTTGGGGGGACAGGGCACTGAAGCTTTCTTT. Its protein is CASSLGGQGTEAFF.

This clonotype appeared many times. The chain has TRBV12-3 or TRBV12-4 and TRBJ1-6, with TRBD1 matching over 10 bases. The CDR3 totals 18 residues. With V trimmed by 3 bases and J by 4 bases, 9 bases remained unmatched. In DNA, the CDR3 is TGTGCCAGCAGTTTCGACAGGGGGCTTGGTAGTTATAATTCACCCCTCCACTTT. Amino acids: CASSFDRGLGSYNSPLHF.

The chain recombines TRBV5-1 with TRBJ2-5; a possible D gene is TRBD2 (5 bases). The germline V gene encodes CDR1 SGHRS and CDR2 YFSETQ. The CDR3 is 13 amino acids. Trimming cost V 4 bases and J 9 bases, with 16 bases left between them. CDR3 region: CASSKEVGWAQYF. The CDR3 DNA follows: TGCGCCAGCAGCAAGGAGGTCGGGTGGGCCCAGTACTTC.